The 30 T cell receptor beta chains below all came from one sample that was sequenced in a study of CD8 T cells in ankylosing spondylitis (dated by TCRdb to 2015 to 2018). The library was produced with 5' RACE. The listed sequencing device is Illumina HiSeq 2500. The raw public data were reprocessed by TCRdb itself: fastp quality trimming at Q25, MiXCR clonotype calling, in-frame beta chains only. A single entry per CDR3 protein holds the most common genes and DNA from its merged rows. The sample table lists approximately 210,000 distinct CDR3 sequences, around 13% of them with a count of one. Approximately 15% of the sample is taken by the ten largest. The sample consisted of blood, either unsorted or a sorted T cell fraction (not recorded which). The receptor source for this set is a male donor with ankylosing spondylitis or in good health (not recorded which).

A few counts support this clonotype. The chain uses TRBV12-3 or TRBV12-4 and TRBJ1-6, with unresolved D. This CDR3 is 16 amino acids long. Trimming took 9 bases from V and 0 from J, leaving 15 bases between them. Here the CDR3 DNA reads TGTGCCAGTACTAATGCGCTGAGCTCCTATAATTCACCCCTCCACTTT. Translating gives CASTNALSSYNSPLHF.

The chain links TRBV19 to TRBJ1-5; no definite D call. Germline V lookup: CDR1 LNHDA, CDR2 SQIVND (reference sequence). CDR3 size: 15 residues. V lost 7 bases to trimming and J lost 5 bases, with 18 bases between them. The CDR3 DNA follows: TGTGCCAGTAATGTCCGGGCCGGACTTTATCAGCCCCAGCATTTT. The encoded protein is CASNVRAGLYQPQHF.

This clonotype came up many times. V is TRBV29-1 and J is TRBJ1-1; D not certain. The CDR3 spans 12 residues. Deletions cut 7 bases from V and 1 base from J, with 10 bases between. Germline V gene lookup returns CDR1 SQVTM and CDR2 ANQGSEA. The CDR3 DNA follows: TGCAGCGGCGATGAGGGGAACACTGAAGCTTTCTTT. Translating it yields CSGDEGNTEAFF.

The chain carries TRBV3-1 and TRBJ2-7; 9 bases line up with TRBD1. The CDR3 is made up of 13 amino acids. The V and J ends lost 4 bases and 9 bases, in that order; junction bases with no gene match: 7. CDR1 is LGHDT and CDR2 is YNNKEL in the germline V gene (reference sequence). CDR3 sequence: CASSLGTGRAQYF. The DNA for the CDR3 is TGTGCCAGCAGCCTCGGGACAGGGAGGGCGCAGTACTTC.

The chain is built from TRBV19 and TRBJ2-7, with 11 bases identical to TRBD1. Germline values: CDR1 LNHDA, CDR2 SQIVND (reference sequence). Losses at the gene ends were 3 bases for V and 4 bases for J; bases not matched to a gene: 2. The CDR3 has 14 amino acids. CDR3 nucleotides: TGTGCCAGTAGTATTGGGACAGGGGGGTACGAGCAGTACTTC. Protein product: CASSIGTGGYEQYF.

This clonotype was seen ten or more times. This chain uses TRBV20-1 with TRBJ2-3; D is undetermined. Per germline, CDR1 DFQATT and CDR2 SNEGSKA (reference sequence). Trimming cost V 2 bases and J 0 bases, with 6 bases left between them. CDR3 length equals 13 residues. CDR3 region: CSARQASTDTQYF. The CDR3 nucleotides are TGCAGTGCTAGACAGGCTAGCACAGATACGCAGTATTTT.

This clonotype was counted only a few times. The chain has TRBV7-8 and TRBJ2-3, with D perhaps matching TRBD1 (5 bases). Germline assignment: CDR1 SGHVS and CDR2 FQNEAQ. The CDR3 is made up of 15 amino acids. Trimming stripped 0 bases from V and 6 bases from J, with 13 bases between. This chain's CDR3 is CASSLAGLPADTQYF. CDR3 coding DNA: TGTGCCAGCAGCTTAGCGGGGCTACCAGCGGATACGCAGTATTTT. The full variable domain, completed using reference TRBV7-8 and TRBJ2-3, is GAGVSQSPRYKVAKRGQDVALRCDPISGHVSLFWYQQALGQGPEFLTYFQNEAQLDKSGLPSDRFFAERPEGSVSTLKIQRTQQEDSAVYLCASSLAGLPADTQYFGPGTRLTVL.

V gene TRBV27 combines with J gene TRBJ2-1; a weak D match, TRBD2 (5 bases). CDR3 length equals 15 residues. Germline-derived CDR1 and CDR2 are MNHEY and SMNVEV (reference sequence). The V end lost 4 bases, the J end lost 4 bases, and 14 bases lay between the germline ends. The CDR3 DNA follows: TGTGCCAGCAGTTCGAACCCTAGCCCTTACAATGAGCAGTTCTTC. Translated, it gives CASSSNPSPYNEQFF.

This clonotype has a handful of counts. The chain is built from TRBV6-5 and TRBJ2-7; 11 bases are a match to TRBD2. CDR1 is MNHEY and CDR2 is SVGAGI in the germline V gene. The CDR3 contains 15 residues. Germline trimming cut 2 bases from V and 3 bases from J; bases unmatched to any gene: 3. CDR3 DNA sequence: TGTGCCAGCAGTTACCCCGGGACTAGCGGCTACGAGCAGTACTTC. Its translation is CASSYPGTSGYEQYF.

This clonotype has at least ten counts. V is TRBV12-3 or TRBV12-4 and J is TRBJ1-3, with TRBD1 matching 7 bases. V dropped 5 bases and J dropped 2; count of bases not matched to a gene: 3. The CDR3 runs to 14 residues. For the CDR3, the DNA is TGTGCCAGCAGTCCTACAGGGGCTGGAAACACCATATATTTT. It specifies CASSPTGAGNTIYF.

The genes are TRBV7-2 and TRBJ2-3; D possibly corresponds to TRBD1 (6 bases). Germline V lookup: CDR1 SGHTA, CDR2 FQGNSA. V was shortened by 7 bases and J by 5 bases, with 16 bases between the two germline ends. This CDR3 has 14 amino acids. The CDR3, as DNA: TGTGCCAGCATCGAAGGCTTACAGGGAGATACGCAGTATTTT. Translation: CASIEGLQGDTQYF.

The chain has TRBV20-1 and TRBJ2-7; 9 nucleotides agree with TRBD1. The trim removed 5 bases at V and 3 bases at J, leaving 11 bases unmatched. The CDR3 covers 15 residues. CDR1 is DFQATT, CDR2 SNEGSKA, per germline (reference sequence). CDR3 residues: CSAQIRTGEDYEQYF. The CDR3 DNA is TGCAGTGCTCAGATTCGGACAGGGGAAGACTACGAGCAGTACTTC.

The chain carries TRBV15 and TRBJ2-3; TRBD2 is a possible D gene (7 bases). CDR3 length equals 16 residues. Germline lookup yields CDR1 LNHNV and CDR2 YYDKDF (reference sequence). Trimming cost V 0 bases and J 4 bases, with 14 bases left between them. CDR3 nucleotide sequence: TGTGCCACCAGCAGAGATGAGGGGGGGCCCCCAGATACGCAGTATTTT. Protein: CATSRDEGGPPDTQYF. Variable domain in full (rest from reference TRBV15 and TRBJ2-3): DAMVIQNPRYQVTQFGKPVTLSCSQTLNHNVMYWYQQKSSQAPKLLFHYYDKDFNNEADTPDNFQSRRPNTSFCFLDIRSPGLGDTAMYLCATSRDEGGPPDTQYFGPGTRLTVL.

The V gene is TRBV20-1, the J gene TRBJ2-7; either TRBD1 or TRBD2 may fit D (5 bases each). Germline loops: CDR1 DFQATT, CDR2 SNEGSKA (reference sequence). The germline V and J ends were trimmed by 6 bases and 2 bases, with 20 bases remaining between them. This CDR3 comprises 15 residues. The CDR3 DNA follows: TGCAGTGCCACCATTTGGGGGAGTGGCGCCTACGAGCAGTACTTC. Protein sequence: CSATIWGSGAYEQYF.

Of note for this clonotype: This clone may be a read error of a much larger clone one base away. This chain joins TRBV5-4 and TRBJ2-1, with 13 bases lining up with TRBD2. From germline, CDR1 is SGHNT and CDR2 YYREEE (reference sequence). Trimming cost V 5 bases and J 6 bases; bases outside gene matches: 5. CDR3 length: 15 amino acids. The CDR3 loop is CASSYGTSGTNEQFF. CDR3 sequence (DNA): TGTGCCAGCAGTTACGGGACTAGCGGGACCAATGAGCAGTTCTTC.

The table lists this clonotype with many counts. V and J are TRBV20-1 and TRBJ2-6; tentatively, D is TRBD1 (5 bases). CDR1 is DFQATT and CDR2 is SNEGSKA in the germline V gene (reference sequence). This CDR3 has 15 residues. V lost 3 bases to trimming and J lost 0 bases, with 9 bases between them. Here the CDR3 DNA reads TGCAGTGCTAGCAGACAGAGCTCTGGGGCCAACGTCCTGACTTTC. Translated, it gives CSASRQSSGANVLTF.

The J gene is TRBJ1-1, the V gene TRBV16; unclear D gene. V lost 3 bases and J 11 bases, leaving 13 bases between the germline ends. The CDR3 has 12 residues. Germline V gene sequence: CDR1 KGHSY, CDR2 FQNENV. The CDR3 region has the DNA TGTGCCAGCAGCCATGGGTCCCAAGGGGCTTTCTTT. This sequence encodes CASSHGSQGAFF.

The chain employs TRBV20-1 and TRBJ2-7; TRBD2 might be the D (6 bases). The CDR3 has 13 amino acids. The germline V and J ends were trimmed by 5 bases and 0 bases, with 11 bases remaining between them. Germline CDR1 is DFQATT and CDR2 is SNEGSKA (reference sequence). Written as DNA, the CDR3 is TGCAGTGCTCGGGACTTTAGCTCCTACGAGCAGTACTTC. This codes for CSARDFSSYEQYF.

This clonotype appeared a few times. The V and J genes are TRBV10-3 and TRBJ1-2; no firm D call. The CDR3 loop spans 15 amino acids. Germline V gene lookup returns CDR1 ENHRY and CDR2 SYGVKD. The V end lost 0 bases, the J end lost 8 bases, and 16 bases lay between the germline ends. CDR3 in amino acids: CAISESSPPIWGYTF. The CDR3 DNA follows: TGTGCCATCAGTGAGTCCTCCCCCCCTATATGGGGCTACACCTTC.

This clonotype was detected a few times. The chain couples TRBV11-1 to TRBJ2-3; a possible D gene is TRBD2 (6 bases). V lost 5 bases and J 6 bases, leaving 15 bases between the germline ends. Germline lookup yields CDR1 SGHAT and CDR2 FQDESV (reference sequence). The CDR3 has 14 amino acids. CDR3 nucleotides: TGTGCCAGCAGCGGAGGGAGAACCGAGGATACGCAGTATTTT. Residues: CASSGGRTEDTQYF.

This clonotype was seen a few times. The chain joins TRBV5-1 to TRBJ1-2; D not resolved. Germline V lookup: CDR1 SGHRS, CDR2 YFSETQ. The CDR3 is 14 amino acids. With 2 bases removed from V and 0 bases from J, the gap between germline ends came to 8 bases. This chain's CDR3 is CASSFPGSNYGYTF. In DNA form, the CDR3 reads TGCGCCAGCAGCTTTCCGGGGTCTAACTATGGCTACACCTTC.

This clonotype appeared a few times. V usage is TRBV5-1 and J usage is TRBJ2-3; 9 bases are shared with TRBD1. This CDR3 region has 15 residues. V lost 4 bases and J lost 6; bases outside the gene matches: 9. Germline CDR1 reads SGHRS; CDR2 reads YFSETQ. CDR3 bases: TGCGCCAGCAGCGCGGGGACAGGGAATGCGGATACGCAGTATTTT. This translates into CASSAGTGNADTQYF.

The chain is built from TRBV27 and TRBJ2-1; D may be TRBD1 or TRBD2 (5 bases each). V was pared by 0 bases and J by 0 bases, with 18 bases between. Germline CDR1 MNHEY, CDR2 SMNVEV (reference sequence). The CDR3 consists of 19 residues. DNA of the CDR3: TGTGCCAGCAGTTTATCCATAACCCGGGACGCGAGCTCCTACAATGAGCAGTTCTTC. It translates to CASSLSITRDASSYNEQFF.

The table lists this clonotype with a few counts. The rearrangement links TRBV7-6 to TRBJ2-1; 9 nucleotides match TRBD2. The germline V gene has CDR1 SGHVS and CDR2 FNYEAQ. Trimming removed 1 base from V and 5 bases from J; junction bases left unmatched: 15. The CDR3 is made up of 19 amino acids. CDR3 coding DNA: TGTGCCAGCAGCTTAGGGGTTGTTTACGGCGGGAGGGGGAACAATGAGCAGTTCTTC. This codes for CASSLGVVYGGRGNNEQFF.

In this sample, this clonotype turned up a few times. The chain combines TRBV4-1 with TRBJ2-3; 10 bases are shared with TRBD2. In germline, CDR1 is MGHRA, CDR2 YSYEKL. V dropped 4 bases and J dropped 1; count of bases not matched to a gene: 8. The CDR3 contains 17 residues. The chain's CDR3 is CASSPSGLAGGTDTQYF. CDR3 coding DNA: TGCGCCAGCAGCCCCTCCGGGCTAGCGGGAGGCACAGATACGCAGTATTTT.

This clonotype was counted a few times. The CDR3 protein is CASSQGTEQYF. The CDR3 bases are TGCGCCAGCAGCCAAGGCACGGAGCAGTACTTC. The rearrangement uses TRBV4-1 and TRBJ2-7; no clear D gene. Looked up from germline, CDR1 is MGHRA and CDR2 is YSYEKL. The CDR3 length is 11 residues. V gave up 1 base and J gave up 7 bases, with 5 bases separating them.

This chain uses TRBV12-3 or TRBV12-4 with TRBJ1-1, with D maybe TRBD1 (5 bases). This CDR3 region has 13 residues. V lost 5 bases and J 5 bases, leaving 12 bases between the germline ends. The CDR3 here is CASSQEGTTEAFF. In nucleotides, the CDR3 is TGTGCCAGCAGTCAGGAGGGGACGACTGAAGCTTTCTTT.

The CDR3 here is CASSSITGPGGELFF. The CDR3 nucleotides are TGTGCCAGCAGCTCCATAACGGGGCCCGGCGGGGAGCTGTTTTTT. The genes are TRBV11-2 and TRBJ2-2; D might be TRBD1 or TRBD2, each matching 5 bases. The V end was cut by 4 bases, the J end by 7 bases, with 16 bases between. CDR1 and CDR2 (germline): SGHAT, FQNNGV. The CDR3 has 15 residues.

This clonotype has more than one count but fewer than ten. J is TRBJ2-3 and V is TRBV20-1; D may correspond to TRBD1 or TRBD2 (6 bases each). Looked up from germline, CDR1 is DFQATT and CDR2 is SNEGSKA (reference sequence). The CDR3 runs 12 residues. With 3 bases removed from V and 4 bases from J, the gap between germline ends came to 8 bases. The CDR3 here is CSARGGPDTQYF. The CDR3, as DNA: TGCAGTGCTAGGGGGGGCCCAGATACGCAGTATTTT.

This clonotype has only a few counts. Here the CDR3 reads CASSQAGGGFAGELFF. CDR3 DNA sequence: TGCGCCAGCAGCCAAGCGGGCGGGGGGTTTGCCGGGGAGCTGTTTTTT. The chain joins TRBV4-1 to TRBJ2-2; TRBD2 matches 8 bases. The CDR3 consists of 16 residues. J was trimmed by 6 bases and V by 1 base; bases with no gene match: 7. CDR1 and CDR2 from the germline V gene are MGHRA and YSYEKL.